This T cell receptor beta chain was retrieved from a study of spatial heterogeneity in lung cancer. All TCR cDNA molecules were individually tagged with a unique molecular identifier. From the 5' RACE reads, TCRdb called clonotypes with MiXCR, one entry per CDR3 protein. The sample lists about 38,000 distinct CDR3 sequences; around 5% were seen once. Noted time point: sample taken at primary tumor resection. TCRs were sequenced from unsorted whole RNA of tumor, nontumor lung or PBMC. CDR1 and CDR2 (germline): SGHVS, FQNEAQ. Trimming pared 4 bases from V and 3 bases from J, leaving 16 bases between. The CDR3 runs to 16 residues.

This clonotype was obtained from a female donor with early-stage non-small cell lung cancer. The source material was PBMCs, sampled at surgery. The chain is built from TRBV7-8 and TRBJ2-1, with D possibly matching TRBD2 (7 bases). CDR3: CASSSSKGGLYNEQFF. As DNA, the CDR3 is TGTGCCAGCAGCTCGTCCAAGGGGGGGCTCTACAATGAGCAGTTCTTC.